This T cell receptor beta chain was documented in a study of OX40 agonist ivuxolimab in advanced cancers. Turning to the study itself: A diagnosis of hepatocellular carcinoma, melanoma, renal cell or head and neck cancer was present in dose-escalation patients.

Trimming removed 5 bases from V and 6 bases from J, with 23 bases in between. Germline loops: CDR1 MNHEY, CDR2 SMNVEV (reference sequence). The CDR3 length is 17 residues. Excluded were patients having autoimmune disease history or systemic immunosuppression. Sampling times: baseline, cycle 4 day 1, cycle 7 day 1. Here immunoSEQ multiplex PCR was the method, and the copy in TCRdb shows in-frame clones only, minus some. The sample contains 35,000 to 40,000 clones, around 89% of which appear only once. The sample here was CD4+ or CD8+ T cells sorted from blood, taken in a trial of the OX40 agonist ivuxolimab. This sequence originates from an adult with an advanced solid tumor such as melanoma, head and neck, liver or kidney cancer. The chain recombines TRBV27 with TRBJ2-1; D not certain. In DNA, the CDR3 is TGTGCCAGCAGTAGCGTCTCTCAGGAGAGCGTCCCCAATGAGCAGTTCTTC. This translates into CASSSVSQESVPNEQFF.